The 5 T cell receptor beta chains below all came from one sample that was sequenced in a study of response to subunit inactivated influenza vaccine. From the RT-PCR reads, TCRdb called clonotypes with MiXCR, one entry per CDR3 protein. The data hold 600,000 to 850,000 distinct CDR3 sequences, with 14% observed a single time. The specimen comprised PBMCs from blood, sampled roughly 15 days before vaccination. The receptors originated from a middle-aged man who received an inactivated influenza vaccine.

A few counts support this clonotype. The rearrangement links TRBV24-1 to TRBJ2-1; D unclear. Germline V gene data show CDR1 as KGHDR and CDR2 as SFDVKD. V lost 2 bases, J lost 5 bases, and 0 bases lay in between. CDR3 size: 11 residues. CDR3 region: CATSDYNEQFF. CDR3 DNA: TGTGCCACCAGTGATTACAATGAGCAGTTCTTC.

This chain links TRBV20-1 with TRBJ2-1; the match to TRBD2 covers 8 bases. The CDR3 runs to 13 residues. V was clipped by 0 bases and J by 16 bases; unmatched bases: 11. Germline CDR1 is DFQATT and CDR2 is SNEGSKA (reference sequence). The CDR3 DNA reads TGCAGTGCTAGAGATGTTGCGGGGCGGGGGGACTTCTTC. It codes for CSARDVAGRGDFF.

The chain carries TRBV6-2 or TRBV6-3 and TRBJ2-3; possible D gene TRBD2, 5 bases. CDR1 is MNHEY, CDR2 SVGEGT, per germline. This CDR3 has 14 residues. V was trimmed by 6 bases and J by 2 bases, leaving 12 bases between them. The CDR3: CASRGALATDTQYF. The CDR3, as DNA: TGTGCCAGCAGGGGAGCCCTAGCCACAGATACGCAGTATTTT.

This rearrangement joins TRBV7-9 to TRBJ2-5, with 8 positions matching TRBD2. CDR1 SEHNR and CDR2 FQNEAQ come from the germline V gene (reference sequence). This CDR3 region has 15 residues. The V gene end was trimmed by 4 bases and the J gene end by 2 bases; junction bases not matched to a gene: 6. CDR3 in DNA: TGTGCCAGCAGCTCCAGGAGCGGGGGTCAAGAGACCCAGTACTTC. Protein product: CASSSRSGGQETQYF.

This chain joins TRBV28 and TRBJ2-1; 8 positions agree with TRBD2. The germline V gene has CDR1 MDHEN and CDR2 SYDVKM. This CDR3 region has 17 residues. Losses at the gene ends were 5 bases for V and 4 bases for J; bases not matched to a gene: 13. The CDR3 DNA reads TGTGCCAGCAGTCCTCTCCAAACCGGGAGGGCATACAATGAGCAGTTCTTC. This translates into CASSPLQTGRAYNEQFF. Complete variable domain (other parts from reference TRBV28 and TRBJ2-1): DVKVTQSSRYLVKRTGEKVFLECVQDMDHENMFWYRQDPGLGLRLIYFSYDVKMKEKGDIPEGYSVSREKKERFSLILESASTNQTSMYLCASSPLQTGRAYNEQFFGPGTRLTVL.